The subject of this entry is one TCR beta chain. Its antigen is not known. Germline lookup yields CDR1 DFQATT and CDR2 SNEGSKA (reference sequence). This CDR3 region has 16 residues. The V end was cut by 1 base, the J end by 4 bases, with 17 bases between. Unique molecular identifiers tagged the TCR beta cDNA libraries. Out of roughly 0.95 to 10 million T cells, roughly 0.5 million cDNA molecules were generated. One entry per CDR3 protein, called by TCRdb with MiXCR from the PCR reads. The table records 350,000 to 450,000 distinct CDR3 sequences, 39% of them present only once. The record originates from a study of post-analysis software for immune sequencing data. Study-wide background: Progressive-relapsing, secondary progressive and relapsing-remitting multiple sclerosis were among the disease courses included. Study-level results: A handful of TRBV segments, including TRBV5-6, TRBV5-1 and TRBV20-1, were more frequent in patients than controls. The authors found that F measure strongly co-clustered same-batch samples.

The sequenced sample consisted of blood. The chain recombines TRBV20-1 with TRBJ2-4; a possible D gene is TRBD2 (5 bases). This TCR came from a girl aged 2 to 10 with multiple sclerosis. The CDR3 region has the DNA TGCAGTGCTAGAGTGGTTGGGCGAGGGTCGAAAAACATTCAGTACTTC. Protein: CSARVVGRGSKNIQYF.